The 20 T cell receptor beta chains presented below share a single source sample, sequenced in a study of cytomegalovirus exposure and HLA in healthy donors. Amplification used 60 Vbeta primers and 13 Jbeta primers. The assay was immunoSEQ multiplex PCR, and TCRdb's table has in-frame clones only and misses some. Of under 200,000 clones in the sample, over 75% were seen once. The specimen was PBMCs. The receptors derive from a middle-aged man in good health and CMV-seronegative.

This chain links TRBV4-1 with TRBJ2-7; 7 bases map to TRBD1. The J segment lost 2 bases and the V segment lost 3 bases, leaving 7 bases of the junction unmatched. This CDR3 is built from 15 residues. Germline lookup yields CDR1 MGHRA and CDR2 YSYEKL. Here the CDR3 DNA reads TGCGCCAGCAGCCAGCTAGACAGGGCTACCTACGAGCAGTACTTC. Translated, it gives CASSQLDRATYEQYF.

The chain combines TRBV5-1 with TRBJ2-7, with 9 bases fitting TRBD1. CDR3 length equals 20 residues. Germline V gene data show CDR1 as SGHRS and CDR2 as YFSETQ. V was pared by 0 bases and J by 2 bases, with 18 bases of the junction left unmatched. In nucleotides, the CDR3 is TGCGCCAGCAGCTTGGACCGTCGGACAGGGGCGTCCTTTACAACCTACGAGCAGTACTTC. Residues: CASSLDRRTGASFTTYEQYF.

The chain couples TRBV11-1 to TRBJ2-7; maybe TRBD2 (6 bases). The V end was cut by 4 bases, the J end by 0 bases, with 19 bases between. CDR3 length: 17 residues. CDR1 and CDR2 from the germline V gene are SGHAT and FQDESV (reference sequence). This CDR3 reads CASSSRGGGAGSYEQYF. The CDR3 DNA is TGTGCCAGCAGCTCGCGGGGCGGAGGGGCCGGCTCCTACGAGCAGTACTTC.

This chain connects TRBV28 to TRBJ2-5, with D uncertain. Germline-derived CDR1 and CDR2 are MDHEN and SYDVKM. V gave up 3 bases and J gave up 1 base, with 12 bases separating them. CDR3 length equals 15 residues. The CDR3: CASSFEQPSQETQYF. CDR3 nucleotide sequence: TGTGCCAGCAGTTTCGAACAGCCGTCCCAAGAGACCCAGTACTTC.

The rearrangement joins TRBV15 to TRBJ1-2, with D tentatively TRBD1 (6 bases). Trimming pared 0 bases from V and 8 bases from J, leaving 16 bases between. The CDR3 covers 15 residues. The germline V gene encodes CDR1 LNHNV and CDR2 YYDKDF (reference sequence). The CDR3 loop is CATSRDPGGQRGYTF. For the CDR3, the DNA is TGTGCCACCAGCAGAGATCCGGGGGGCCAACGGGGCTACACCTTC.

The chain uses TRBV6-5 and TRBJ1-1; tentative D call: TRBD1 (5 bases). The CDR3 consists of 14 residues. V dropped 2 bases and J dropped 0 bases, with 7 bases sitting between them. Germline CDR1 is MNHEY and CDR2 is SVGAGI. CDR3 in amino acids: CASSYQGLNTEAFF. The CDR3 coding sequence is TGTGCCAGCAGTTACCAGGGTTTGAACACTGAAGCTTTCTTT.

The chain joins TRBV6-5 to TRBJ2-7; the D gene is possibly TRBD1 (5 bases). From germline, CDR1 is MNHEY and CDR2 SVGAGI. Between the trimmed V and J ends, which lost 6 bases and 0 bases, there was a span of 12 bases. The CDR3 is 14 residues long. The CDR3 nucleotides are TGTGCCAGCAGCCAAGGGGATTCCTCCTACGAGCAGTACTTC. Protein product: CASSQGDSSYEQYF.

The chain combines TRBV5-1 with TRBJ2-7; tentative D call: TRBD1 (5 bases). Germline values: CDR1 SGHRS, CDR2 YFSETQ. The CDR3 loop spans 13 amino acids. V lost 5 bases, J lost 3 bases, and 12 bases lay in between. For the CDR3, the DNA is TGCGCCAGCAGGTGGACAATCGGCTACGAGCAGTACTTC. It codes for CASRWTIGYEQYF.

V usage is TRBV7-8 and J usage is TRBJ2-5; 10 nucleotides align to TRBD1. Germline trimming cut 2 bases from V and 5 bases from J; bases unmatched to any gene: 2. This CDR3 has 14 residues. Germline V gene lookup returns CDR1 SGHVS and CDR2 FQNEAQ. CDR3 coding DNA: TGTGCCAGCAGCTTAAGGACAGGGGGGGAGACCCAGTACTTC. Its protein product is CASSLRTGGETQYF.

The chain uses TRBV27 and TRBJ2-7; maybe TRBD1 (5 bases). The CDR3 is made up of 13 amino acids. V was clipped by 3 bases and J by 5 bases, with 11 bases between them. Per the germline V gene, CDR1 is MNHEY and CDR2 is SMNVEV (reference sequence). For the CDR3, the DNA is TGTGCCAGCAGTTTTTTCAGGGCCGACGAGCAGTACTTC. Amino acids: CASSFFRADEQYF.

The chain joins TRBV4-1 to TRBJ2-5; TRBD2 aligns across 7 bases. This CDR3 comprises 13 residues. Germline-derived CDR1 and CDR2 are MGHRA and YSYEKL. V trimming: 2 bases; J trimming: 4 bases; junction bases outside the gene matches: 1. The chain's CDR3 is CASSQIAGETQYF. The CDR3 DNA reads as TGCGCCAGCAGCCAAATAGCGGGAGAGACCCAGTACTTC.

This clone was observed a few times. The rearrangement uses TRBV4-3 and TRBJ2-1, with 9 bases that match TRBD2. The CDR3 is 17 residues long. Germline assignment: CDR1 LGHNA and CDR2 YSLEER. V lost 4 bases, J lost 0 bases, and 7 bases stayed unmatched. The CDR3 loop reads CASSPEHSGGSYNEQFF. The CDR3 nucleotides are TGCGCCAGCAGCCCAGAGCATAGCGGGGGCTCCTACAATGAGCAGTTCTTC.

The chain recombines TRBV6-4 with TRBJ2-1; 8 nucleotides align to TRBD2. CDR1 and CDR2 (germline): MRHNA, SNTAGT. This CDR3 is 16 amino acids long. The DNA of the CDR3 is TGTGCTTTACTAGGGGAGCGGGGGCCCCCCTACAATGAGCAGTTCTTC. This translates into CALLGERGPPYNEQFF.

CDR3 in amino acids: CASSSRDRHYEQYF. In nucleotides, the CDR3 is TGTGCCAGCAGTAGCCGGGACAGGCACTACGAGCAGTACTTC. The chain joins TRBV7-9 to TRBJ2-7; 8 bases fit TRBD1. Trimming at V came to 6 bases and at J to 3 bases, leaving 7 bases not matched to a gene. The germline CDR1 and CDR2 sequences are SEHNR and FQNEAQ (reference sequence). The CDR3 runs to 14 residues.

The chain is built from TRBV6-4 and TRBJ2-1, with 10 bases identical to TRBD2. J gave up 5 bases and V 3 bases, and 1 base lay outside the gene matches. Looked up from germline, CDR1 is MRHNA and CDR2 is SNTAGT. CDR3 length: 14 residues. This chain's CDR3 is CASSEAGGHNEQFF. The CDR3 region has the DNA TGTGCCAGCAGTGAAGCGGGGGGGCACAATGAGCAGTTCTTC.

This clone was seen just once. The chain joins TRBV6-5 to TRBJ1-1; possible D gene TRBD1, 5 bases. Trimming took off 5 bases at V and 6 bases at J, with 7 bases between the two ends. This CDR3 contains 11 residues. Germline V gene lookup returns CDR1 MNHEY and CDR2 SVGAGI. The chain's CDR3 is CASSQGAEAFF. The CDR3 DNA is TGTGCCAGCAGTCAAGGGGCTGAAGCTTTCTTT.

This chain connects TRBV7-9 to TRBJ1-1; no definite D call. The germline V gene encodes CDR1 SEHNR and CDR2 FQNEAQ (reference sequence). V gave up 6 bases and J gave up 2 bases, with 10 bases separating them. There are 13 residues in the CDR3. Here the CDR3 reads CASRTRDNTEAFF. CDR3 nucleotide sequence: TGTGCCAGCAGAACCCGGGATAACACTGAAGCTTTCTTT. The full variable domain, in which reference TRBV7-9 and TRBJ1-1 provide the parts outside the CDR3, is DTGVSQNPRHKITKRGQNVTFRCDPISEHNRLYWYRQTLGQGPEFLTYFQNEAQLEKSRLLSDRFSAERPKGSFSTLEIQRTEQGDSAMYLCASRTRDNTEAFFGQGTRLTVV.

This chain connects TRBV6-1 to TRBJ1-3; D might be TRBD1 (6 bases). V lost 8 bases and J 2 bases, leaving 13 bases between the germline ends. Germline loops: CDR1 MNHNS, CDR2 SASEGT. The CDR3 length is 14 residues. CDR3 DNA: TGTGCCAGCGAAGGGGGGGCCACTGGAAACACCATATATTTT. It codes for CASEGGATGNTIYF.

The chain carries TRBV7-8 and TRBJ2-7; 7 bases are a match to TRBD1. Germline V gene sequence: CDR1 SGHVS, CDR2 FQNEAQ. V shed 5 bases and J 0 bases; nucleotides not matched to a gene: 7. This CDR3 comprises 15 residues. CDR3 bases: TGTGCCAGCAGCATAGGGACAGCCAGCTCCTACGAGCAGTACTTC. This translates into CASSIGTASSYEQYF. Full variable domain (remainder filled in from reference TRBV7-8 and TRBJ2-7): GAGVSQSPRYKVAKRGQDVALRCDPISGHVSLFWYQQALGQGPEFLTYFQNEAQLDKSGLPSDRFFAERPEGSVSTLKIQRTQQEDSAVYLCASSIGTASSYEQYFGPGTRLTVT.

The chain uses TRBV6-5 and TRBJ2-5; possibly TRBD1 for D (7 bases). Looked up from germline, CDR1 is MNHEY and CDR2 is SVGAGI. There are 14 residues in the CDR3. V shed 2 bases and J shed 5 bases, with 12 bases lying between them. CDR3 amino acids: CASSYVQGGETQYF. Written as DNA, the CDR3 is TGTGCCAGCAGTTACGTCCAGGGGGGTGAGACCCAGTACTTC.